These T cell receptor beta chains were read from a single sample in a study of cytomegalovirus exposure and HLA in healthy donors. Measured with immunoSEQ multiplex PCR; TCRdb has only the in-frame clones, and not every one. The sample includes roughly 300,000 clones, roughly 88% of them seen just once. Sequences were obtained from PBMCs. These receptors were taken from a man between 35 and 55 years old in good health and CMV-seropositive. Each CDR3 is given with its conserved first and last residue. The order of the fields is CDR3 protein, CDR3 DNA, clone size, V gene, D gene, J gene. A D gene is named only where the DNA matches it firmly. A clone size is listed for some rows: how often the clone was seen (once, few, many), or a class if it is expanded.

CDR3: CASSLVMGGSYTF; DNA: TGTGCCAGCAGCTTGGTCATGGGGGGTAGCTACACCTTC; size: once; V: TRBV5-6; D: -; J: TRBJ1-2
CDR3: CASRSGGEQFF; DNA: TGTGCCAGCAGATCCGGCGGAGAGCAGTTCTTC; size: -; V: TRBV6-5; D: -; J: TRBJ2-1
CDR3: CASSKAGQGRIQYF; DNA: TGTGCCAGCAGTAAAGCCGGACAGGGGAGGATCCAGTACTTC; size: -; V: TRBV27; D: TRBD1; J: TRBJ2-5
CDR3: CATHRGANEKLFF; DNA: TGTGCCACCCACAGGGGCGCGAATGAAAAACTGTTTTTT; size: -; V: TRBV28; D: TRBD1; J: TRBJ1-4
CDR3: CASSSPPGGSIDEQFF; DNA: TGTGCCAGCAGTTCTCCCCCGGGCGGGAGCATCGATGAGCAGTTCTTC; size: -; V: TRBV28; D: TRBD2; J: TRBJ2-1
CDR3: CASSLESQGPYEQYF; DNA: TGTGCCAGCAGCTTAGAGTCCCAGGGCCCCTACGAGCAGTACTTC; size: -; V: TRBV7-9; D: -; J: TRBJ2-7
CDR3: CASSGGGTGSGEAFF; DNA: TGTGCCAGCAGTGGAGGTGGGACAGGGAGTGGTGAAGCTTTCTTT; size: -; V: TRBV28; D: TRBD1; J: TRBJ1-1
CDR3: CASSLAQRQGGNEQFF; DNA: TGTGCCAGCAGCTTAGCGCAACGACAGGGCGGCAATGAGCAGTTCTTC; size: -; V: TRBV7-8; D: TRBD1; J: TRBJ2-1
CDR3: CASSLSRVTTNEQFF; DNA: TGCGCCAGCAGCTTGTCGCGGGTAACTACAAATGAGCAGTTCTTC; size: -; V: TRBV5-1; D: -; J: TRBJ2-1
CDR3: CASSQVGREGTDTQYF; DNA: TGCGCCAGCAGCCAAGTTGGCAGGGAAGGCACAGATACGCAGTATTTT; size: once; V: TRBV4-1; D: -; J: TRBJ2-3